The 10 T cell receptor beta chains presented below share a single source sample, sequenced in a study of cytomegalovirus exposure and HLA in healthy donors (dated by TCRdb to 2016 to 2017). The library was made by the immunoSEQ multiplex PCR assay. A mixture of 60 forward primers for TCR Vbeta segments and 13 reverse primers for TCR Jbeta segments was used in the multiplex PCR. TCRdb obtained this table from immuneACCESS and retained in-frame rearrangements with V and J assigned. These tables miss some clones; where compared with another copy, unresolved V genes account for less than half of the shortfall, and the remainder is unexplained. The sample yields around 170,000 clones; around 78% were counted once. Jointly, the top ten make up about 3.1% of the sample. Sequencing was carried out using PBMCs. Receptors were obtained from a woman between 50 and 59 years old in good health and CMV-seropositive.

The chain has TRBV7-8 and TRBJ2-5; TRBD2 matches 9 bases. J lost 5 bases, V lost 1 base, and 14 bases had no gene match. Germline loops: CDR1 SGHVS, CDR2 FQNEAQ. CDR3 length equals 18 residues. The CDR3: CASSLVGLRREGRETQYF. The CDR3 DNA is TGTGCCAGCAGCTTAGTTGGGTTACGGCGGGAGGGCCGGGAGACCCAGTACTTC.

The chain links TRBV7-2 to TRBJ1-5; D gene ambiguous. The CDR3 loop spans 15 amino acids. Per the germline V gene, CDR1 is SGHTA and CDR2 is FQGNSA. V was shortened by 1 base and J by 2 bases, with 9 bases between the two germline ends. Here the CDR3 DNA reads TGTGCCAGCAGCTTAGGCCTGCGGGGCAATCAGCCCCAGCATTTT. Residues: CASSLGLRGNQPQHF.

The chain combines TRBV5-1 with TRBJ2-2; TRBD2 is a possible D gene (5 bases). Germline lookup yields CDR1 SGHRS and CDR2 YFSETQ. Trimming stripped 10 bases from V and 2 bases from J, with 15 bases between. The CDR3 extends over 14 amino acids. The CDR3 protein is CAGATGSNTGELFF. The CDR3 coding sequence is TGCGCCGGAGCGACGGGGAGCAACACCGGGGAGCTGTTTTTT.

The J gene is TRBJ2-3, the V gene TRBV28; 8 nucleotides line up with TRBD1. The V gene's germline CDR1 is MDHEN and CDR2 SYDVKM. This CDR3 comprises 16 residues. Trimming removed 5 bases from V and 1 base from J; junction bases left unmatched: 8. CDR3 DNA: TGTGCCAGCAGTCCCTCCGGACAGGGCGGCACAGATACGCAGTATTTT. This translates into CASSPSGQGGTDTQYF.

The chain uses TRBV9 and TRBJ2-1, with a weak D call TRBD2 (6 bases). The V and J ends lost 0 bases and 7 bases respectively, with 8 bases between them. Germline V gives CDR1 SGDLS, CDR2 YYNGEE. The CDR3 totals 13 residues. The chain's CDR3 is CASSVGGRNEQFF. The DNA of the CDR3 is TGTGCCAGCAGCGTAGGGGGGAGGAATGAGCAGTTCTTC.

This clone showed up just a few times. This chain joins TRBV19 and TRBJ2-2; 9 bases map to TRBD1. CDR1 is LNHDA, CDR2 SQIVND, per germline (reference sequence). V dropped 8 bases and J dropped 1; count of bases not matched to a gene: 2. The CDR3 is made up of 14 amino acids. Here the CDR3 reads CASADRGNTGELFF. CDR3 DNA: TGTGCCAGTGCGGACAGGGGGAACACCGGGGAGCTGTTTTTT.

V gene TRBV2 combines with J gene TRBJ2-1, with 8 bases matching TRBD1. Germline V gene lookup returns CDR1 SNHLY and CDR2 FYNNEI. V lost 2 bases, J lost 7 bases, and 16 bases stayed unmatched. The CDR3 runs 18 residues. CDR3 sequence reads: CASSEYADRDLRSNEQFF. CDR3 nucleotides: TGTGCCAGCAGTGAATACGCGGACAGGGACCTAAGATCTAATGAGCAGTTCTTC.

The chain employs TRBV2 and TRBJ1-1, with D perhaps TRBD1 (6 bases). This CDR3 contains 14 residues. With 4 bases removed from V and 6 bases from J, the gap between germline ends came to 15 bases. Germline assignment: CDR1 SNHLY and CDR2 FYNNEI. CDR3 sequence reads: CASSVNRAGSEAFF. CDR3 DNA sequence: TGTGCCAGCAGTGTAAACAGGGCTGGATCTGAAGCTTTCTTT.

This clone was detected a few times. V gene TRBV10-3 combines with J gene TRBJ2-5, with D possibly TRBD2 on 5 matching bases. The DNA end is more similar to TRBJ2-7, so the J call may be wrong. The length of the CDR3 is 15 residues. Germline loops: CDR1 ENHRY, CDR2 SYGVKD. In DNA, the CDR3 is TGTGCCATCACTCCTGAGCAGCGGAACCCCTACGAGCAGTACTTC. Translation: CAITPEQRNPYEQYF.

The chain uses TRBV6-5 and TRBJ1-5; D is undetermined. CDR3 length: 14 amino acids. V lost 4 bases, J lost 4 bases, and 11 bases lay in between. CDR1 is MNHEY, CDR2 SVGAGI, per germline. This CDR3 reads CASSSGPSNQPQHF. The CDR3 coding sequence is TGTGCCAGCAGTTCTGGCCCATCTAATCAGCCCCAGCATTTT.